This entry lists 28 T cell receptor beta chains sequenced from one sample in a study of stem cell transplantation in POMP-related autoinflammatory disease. Using immunoSEQ multiplex PCR, the repertoire was profiled, and TCRdb retains in-frame clones only, with some absent. The sample lists 25,000 to 40,000 clones, almost 90% occurring once. The specimen was CD4+ T cells from PBMCs, collected before stem cell transplantation. These TCRs come from a human donor with POMP-related autoinflammation and immune dysregulation (PRAID).

This rearrangement joins TRBV9 to TRBJ1-2; D is unresolved. The CDR3 loop spans 13 amino acids. Germline V gene data show CDR1 as SGDLS and CDR2 as YYNGEE. Trimming cost V 4 bases and J 8 bases, with 15 bases left between them. The CDR3 here is CASSPRGLVGYTF. The CDR3 DNA reads TGTGCCAGCAGCCCGCGAGGTCTGGTGGGCTACACCTTC.

The chain combines TRBV2 with TRBJ2-1; 7 nucleotides line up with TRBD2. CDR3 length: 13 residues. V shed 8 bases and J 3 bases; nucleotides not matched to a gene: 4. The germline gives CDR1 SNHLY, CDR2 FYNNEI. CDR3 in amino acids: CASPGEGYNEQFF. CDR3 in DNA: TGTGCCAGCCCCGGGGAGGGCTACAATGAGCAGTTCTTC.

V and J are TRBV5-1 and TRBJ2-7; 7 bases are shared with TRBD2. With 4 bases clipped from V and 4 bases from J, the junction kept 14 bases outside the gene matches. Germline CDR1 is SGHRS and CDR2 is YFSETQ. The CDR3 covers 16 residues. The CDR3 here is CASSPWGLAGSYEQYF. CDR3 coding DNA: TGCGCCAGCAGCCCTTGGGGGTTAGCGGGTTCGTACGAGCAGTACTTC.

The V and J genes are TRBV5-1 and TRBJ2-3; TRBD2 is a possible D gene (5 bases). Trimming removed 1 base from V and 3 bases from J, with 18 bases in between. CDR3 size: 17 residues. CDR1 and CDR2 (germline): SGHRS, YFSETQ. Here the CDR3 DNA reads TGCGCCAGCAGCTTGTTCGGGCGGGCGCCGGGTACAGATACGCAGTATTTT. Translation gives CASSLFGRAPGTDTQYF.

Only a few counts were recorded for this clone. The J gene is TRBJ1-6, the V gene TRBV9; TRBD1 matches 7 bases. This CDR3 contains 15 residues. V lost 0 bases and J lost 7; bases outside the gene matches: 4. The germline gives CDR1 SGDLS, CDR2 YYNGEE. CDR3 sequence: CASSVGQGGNSPLHF. Here the CDR3 DNA reads TGTGCCAGCAGCGTAGGACAGGGCGGGAATTCACCCCTCCACTTT.

The V call is TRBV28, the J call TRBJ2-3; D is perhaps TRBD2 (5 bases). This CDR3 comprises 17 residues. The germline V and J ends were trimmed by 6 bases and 1 base, with 20 bases remaining between them. Per the germline V gene, CDR1 is MDHEN and CDR2 is SYDVKM. CDR3 in DNA: TGTGCCAGCAGCTCTCCGCAAGGCCTGGGAGGCACAGATACGCAGTATTTT. This encodes CASSSPQGLGGTDTQYF.

Note on this clone: One junction end does not reproduce the germline sequence, and a read error may be involved. The V and J genes are TRBV5-1 and TRBJ2-7, with 8 bases lining up with TRBD1. The CDR3 loop spans 14 amino acids. The germline V gene encodes CDR1 SGHRS and CDR2 YFSETQ. The CDR3: CASSLDRDAYEQYF. DNA of the CDR3: TGCGCCAGCAGTTTGGACAGGGATGCTTACGAGCAGTACTTC.

This clone was counted once. The rearrangement joins TRBV18 to TRBJ1-1; D is uncertain. This CDR3 is 12 amino acids long. CDR1 KGHSH and CDR2 LQKENI come from the germline V gene. Trimming removed 4 bases at V and 0 bases at J, with 3 bases between. The CDR3 DNA is TGTGCCAGCTCACGAATGAACACTGAAGCTTTCTTT. Translating it yields CASSRMNTEAFF.

The gene calls are TRBV9 and TRBJ1-6, with D unclear. CDR3 length: 14 residues. Germline CDR1 reads SGDLS; CDR2 reads YYNGEE. Trimming shortened V by 0 bases and J by 6 bases, and 7 bases separated the two germline ends. CDR3 DNA sequence: TGTGCCAGCAGCGTAGGACGGCCTAATTCACCCCTCCACTTT. Protein product: CASSVGRPNSPLHF.

The rearrangement uses TRBV28 and TRBJ2-7; TRBD1 agrees at 7 bases. After removal of 3 bases from V and 3 bases from J, the junction contained 5 bases not matched to a gene. This CDR3 region has 14 residues. CDR1 and CDR2 from the germline V gene are MDHEN and SYDVKM. The CDR3: CASSFRGGNYEQYF. In nucleotides, the CDR3 is TGTGCCAGCAGTTTTCGAGGGGGCAACTACGAGCAGTACTTC.

The chain links TRBV7-6 to TRBJ1-3, with 7 bases matching TRBD1. CDR1 SGHVS and CDR2 FNYEAQ come from the germline V gene. Trimming took 6 bases from V and 0 from J; bases not matched to a gene: 8. This CDR3 is built from 16 residues. CDR3 bases: TGTGCCAGCAGTTGGGGGCAGGGGGGCTCTGGAAACACCATATATTTT. The encoded protein is CASSWGQGGSGNTIYF.

The rearrangement uses TRBV7-3 and TRBJ2-1; 7 bases are shared with TRBD1. Germline-derived CDR1 and CDR2 are SGHTA and FQGTGA. The length of the CDR3 is 16 residues. V gave up 3 bases and J gave up 4 bases; unmatched junction bases: 9. DNA of the CDR3: TGTGCCAGCAGCTTCCCACCCCAGGACAGGTACAATGAGCAGTTCTTC. Amino acid sequence: CASSFPPQDRYNEQFF.

J is TRBJ1-1 and V is TRBV5-1, with a tentative D call TRBD1 (5 bases). Trimming stripped 4 bases from V and 1 base from J, with 8 bases between. Per germline, CDR1 SGHRS and CDR2 YFSETQ. This CDR3 spans 13 amino acids. CDR3 sequence reads: CASSITGNTEAFF. The CDR3, as DNA: TGCGCCAGCAGCATCACAGGGAACACTGAAGCTTTCTTT.

This chain links TRBV5-5 with TRBJ2-5; D is possibly TRBD2 (5 bases). The ends were cut back, 4 bases at V and 7 bases at J, with 17 bases in the middle. The V gene's germline CDR1 is SGHKS and CDR2 YYEKEE (reference sequence). This CDR3 is 14 amino acids long. This CDR3 is CASSTVLIAGTQYF. The CDR3, as DNA: TGTGCCAGCAGCACCGTTTTGATCGCGGGGACCCAGTACTTC.

V usage is TRBV28 and J usage is TRBJ1-2; D not certain. This CDR3 spans 11 amino acids. From germline, CDR1 is MDHEN and CDR2 SYDVKM. The V end was cut by 2 bases, the J end by 5 bases, with 3 bases between. The CDR3 loop reads CASSLAYGYTF. The DNA for the CDR3 is TGTGCCAGCAGTTTAGCGTATGGCTACACCTTC.

This clone was seen a handful of times. The chain links TRBV6-5 to TRBJ1-5; TRBD1 matches 7 bases. Germline CDR1 is MNHEY and CDR2 is SVGAGI. V shed 10 bases and J 7 bases; nucleotides not matched to a gene: 10. There are 13 residues in the CDR3. Written as DNA, the CDR3 is TGTGCCACCTCAGGGGGTTTGGGGCAGCCCCAGCATTTT. Its protein product is CATSGGLGQPQHF.

The rearrangement joins TRBV4-1 to TRBJ1-2; D gene unclear. CDR3 length: 12 residues. The V end was cut by 0 bases, the J end by 3 bases, with 2 bases between. CDR1 MGHRA and CDR2 YSYEKL come from the germline V gene. The CDR3 spells CASSQEDYGYTF. The CDR3 DNA sequence: TGCGCCAGCAGCCAAGAGGACTATGGCTACACCTTC.

V and J are TRBV7-9 and TRBJ2-7; D uncertain. Trimming pared 6 bases from V and 2 bases from J, leaving 11 bases between. From germline, CDR1 is SEHNR and CDR2 FQNEAQ (reference sequence). This CDR3 comprises 13 residues. CDR3 DNA sequence: TGTGCCAGCAGTTCCGACCTACCCTACGAGCAGTACTTC. This translates into CASSSDLPYEQYF.

This chain links TRBV5-1 with TRBJ2-7, with D unclear. CDR1 and CDR2 from the germline V gene are SGHRS and YFSETQ. V was pared by 4 bases and J by 9 bases, with 14 bases between. CDR3 length: 12 amino acids. CDR3 loop: CASSIPGPRQYF. The CDR3 coding sequence is TGCGCCAGCAGCATTCCGGGCCCCCGGCAGTACTTC.

The chain joins TRBV6-1 to TRBJ1-1; weak D call: TRBD1 (6 bases). The CDR3 runs 14 residues. V lost 7 bases to trimming and J lost 3 bases, with 15 bases between them. CDR1 and CDR2 from the germline V gene are MNHNS and SASEGT. CDR3: CASTLAGADTEAFF. DNA for the CDR3: TGTGCCAGCACACTCGCGGGGGCAGACACTGAAGCTTTCTTT.

The chain combines TRBV27 with TRBJ1-1; D not certain. The CDR3 has 14 amino acids. Germline-derived CDR1 and CDR2 are MNHEY and SMNVEV (reference sequence). V was trimmed by 6 bases and J by 4 bases, leaving 15 bases between them. CDR3 residues: CASSVAGSLTEAFF. For the CDR3, the DNA is TGTGCCAGCAGCGTAGCGGGGTCGCTCACTGAAGCTTTCTTT.

This chain joins TRBV6-5 and TRBJ2-5; D perhaps matches TRBD1 (5 bases). Trimming took 4 bases from V and 5 from J, leaving 14 bases between them. The CDR3 consists of 14 residues. Germline CDR1 and CDR2: MNHEY and SVGAGI. DNA of the CDR3: TGTGCCAGCAGTTGGGGCAGCGTCGGGGAGACCCAGTACTTC. This encodes CASSWGSVGETQYF.

V and J are TRBV29-1 and TRBJ2-7; weak D call: TRBD1 (7 bases). The V gene lost 6 bases and the J gene lost 0 bases, with 9 bases spanning the gap. Per germline, CDR1 SQVTM and CDR2 ANQGSEA. The CDR3 has 12 residues. CDR3: CSVRDSSYEQYF. The CDR3 nucleotides are TGCAGCGTGCGGGACAGCTCCTACGAGCAGTACTTC.

This clone occurred a few times. The CDR3 nucleotides read TGCGCCAGCAGCTGGGCAGGAACCATGAACACTGAAGCTTTCTTT. As protein: CASSWAGTMNTEAFF. The chain recombines TRBV5-1 with TRBJ1-1; D call uncertain. The CDR3 is made up of 15 amino acids. Germline V gives CDR1 SGHRS, CDR2 YFSETQ. Trimming shortened V by 3 bases and J by 0 bases, and 12 bases separated the two germline ends.

CDR3 sequence reads: CATSRDQVPNEKLFF. The CDR3 DNA sequence: TGTGCCACCAGCAGAGATCAGGTTCCTAATGAAAAACTGTTTTTT. The V gene is TRBV15, the J gene TRBJ1-4; no clear D. Trimming took off 0 bases at V and 3 bases at J, with 8 bases between the two ends. CDR3 length: 15 amino acids. Germline V gene sequence: CDR1 LNHNV, CDR2 YYDKDF (reference sequence).

The V call is TRBV5-4, the J call TRBJ2-3; 7 bases match TRBD2. This CDR3 is built from 16 residues. The J segment lost 2 bases and the V segment lost 3 bases, leaving 9 bases of the junction unmatched. Per the germline V gene, CDR1 is SGHNT and CDR2 is YYREEE (reference sequence). CDR3 residues: CASSWTGGFATDTQYF. CDR3 bases: TGTGCCAGCAGCTGGACGGGAGGCTTTGCCACAGATACGCAGTATTTT.

This clone was detected once. The gene calls are TRBV6-1 and TRBJ1-5, with 7 bases fitting TRBD1. CDR3 length: 16 residues. CDR1 is MNHNS, CDR2 SASEGT, per germline. V dropped 2 bases and J dropped 2; count of bases not matched to a gene: 6. The DNA for the CDR3 is TGTGCCAGCAGTGAACGGGTTGGGACAGGCAATCAGCCCCAGCATTTT. Its translation is CASSERVGTGNQPQHF.

The chain links TRBV11-1 to TRBJ2-2; D is perhaps TRBD2 (6 bases). In germline, CDR1 is SGHAT, CDR2 FQDESV (reference sequence). V gave up 6 bases and J gave up 3 bases, with 8 bases separating them. This CDR3 is 13 amino acids long. The CDR3 loop is CASSRGYTGELFF. The CDR3 DNA is TGTGCCAGCAGTCGGGGGTACACCGGGGAGCTGTTTTTT.